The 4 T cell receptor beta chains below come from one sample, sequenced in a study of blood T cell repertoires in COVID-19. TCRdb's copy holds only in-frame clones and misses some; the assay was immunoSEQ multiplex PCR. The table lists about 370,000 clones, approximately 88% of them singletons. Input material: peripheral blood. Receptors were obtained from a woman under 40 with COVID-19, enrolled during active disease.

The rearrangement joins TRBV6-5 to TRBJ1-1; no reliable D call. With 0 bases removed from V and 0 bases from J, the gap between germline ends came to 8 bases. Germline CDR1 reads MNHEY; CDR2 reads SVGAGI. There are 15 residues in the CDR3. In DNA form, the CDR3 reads TGTGCCAGCAGTTACTCGGCCGTAATGAACACTGAAGCTTTCTTT. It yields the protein CASSYSAVMNTEAFF.

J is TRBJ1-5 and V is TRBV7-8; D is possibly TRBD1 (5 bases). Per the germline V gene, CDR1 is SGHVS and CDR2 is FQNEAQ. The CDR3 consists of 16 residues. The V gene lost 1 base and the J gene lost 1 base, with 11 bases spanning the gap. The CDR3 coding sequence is TGTGCCAGCAGCTTAGGGGGGGTGGGCAGCAATCAGCCCCAGCATTTT. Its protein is CASSLGGVGSNQPQHF.

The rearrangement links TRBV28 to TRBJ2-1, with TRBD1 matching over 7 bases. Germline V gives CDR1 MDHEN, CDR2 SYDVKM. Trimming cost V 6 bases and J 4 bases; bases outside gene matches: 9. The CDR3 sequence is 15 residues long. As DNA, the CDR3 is TGTGCCAGCAGACCGGGACAGCCTTTTTACAATGAGCAGTTCTTC. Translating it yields CASRPGQPFYNEQFF.

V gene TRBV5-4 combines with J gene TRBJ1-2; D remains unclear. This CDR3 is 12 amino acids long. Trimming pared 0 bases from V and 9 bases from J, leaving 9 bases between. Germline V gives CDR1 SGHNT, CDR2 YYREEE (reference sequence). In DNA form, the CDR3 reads TGTGCCAGCAGCTTGGCCGCAGGAAGCTACACCTTC. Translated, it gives CASSLAAGSYTF.